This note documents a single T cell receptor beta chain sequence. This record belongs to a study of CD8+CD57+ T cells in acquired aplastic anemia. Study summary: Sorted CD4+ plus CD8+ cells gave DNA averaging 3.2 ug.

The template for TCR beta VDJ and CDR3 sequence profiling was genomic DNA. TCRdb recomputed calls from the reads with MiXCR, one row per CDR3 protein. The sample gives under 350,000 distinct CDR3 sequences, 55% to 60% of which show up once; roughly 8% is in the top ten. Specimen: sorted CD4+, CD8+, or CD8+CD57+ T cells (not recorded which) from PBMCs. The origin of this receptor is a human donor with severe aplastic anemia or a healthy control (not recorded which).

This CDR3 is CASSPSTTPYEQYF. The DNA of the CDR3 is TGTGCCAGCAGTCCCTCGACGACGCCCTACGAGCAGTACTTC. V gene TRBV9 combines with J gene TRBJ2-7; D not resolved. Deletions cut 5 bases from V and 2 bases from J, with 14 bases between. The CDR3 contains 14 residues. CDR1 is SGDLS, CDR2 YYNGEE, per germline. The full variable domain, rest sourced from reference TRBV9 and TRBJ2-7, is DSGVTQTPKHLITATGQRVTLRCSPRSGDLSVYWYQQSLDQGLQFLIQYYNGEERAKGNILERFSAQQFPDLHSELNLSSLELGDSALYFCASSPSTTPYEQYFGPGTRLTVT.